This T cell receptor (beta chain) was sequenced in a study of T cells in Graves' hyperthyroidism and ophthalmopathy. The study, taken as a whole, reports: From stable hyperthyroidism, ophthalmopathy was separated by a 13 V-J model. Most clonotypes expanded in thyroid above 0.001 were likewise present in blood. The model foresaw ophthalmopathy a median 6.5 months prior to onset.

Using RNA transcripts as the source, TCR beta CDR3 regions were amplified. First-round RT-PCR of the TCR CDR3 relied on the HTBI primer set. From the multiplex PCR reads, TCRdb called clonotypes with MiXCR, one entry per CDR3 protein. The top ten clones hold 3.8% of a sample with approximately 630,000 distinct CDR3 sequences, around 15% of them seen once. This clonotype was found many times. Its antigen is not known. After removal of 3 bases from V and 6 bases from J, the junction contained 4 bases not matched to a gene. The CDR3 has 13 residues. Germline CDR1 MNHEY, CDR2 SMNVEV (reference sequence). What was sequenced was blood. The receptor's source is a woman younger than 45 with Graves' hyperthyroidism. This chain uses TRBV27 with TRBJ1-2; 7 bases align to TRBD1. The CDR3 region is CASSLTGYDGYTF. In DNA form, the CDR3 reads TGTGCCAGCAGTTTGACAGGGTATGATGGCTACACCTTC.